The entry below describes one T cell receptor beta chain. The antigen is undetermined. Regarding time point: persistent/refractory GD, antithyroid drugs over 5 years with positive TRAb. Isolated PBMC RNA provided the starting material for the TCR library. This CDR3 is built from 12 residues. Looked up from germline, CDR1 is MNHNS and CDR2 is SASEGT. Deletions cut 7 bases from V and 2 bases from J, with 8 bases between. This entry is derived from a study of regulatory T cells in long-lasting Graves disease. General observations from the study: Among samples with persistent disease, TRBV28, TRBJ1-2 and TRBJ2-5 were favored.

Assembly of TCR beta libraries relied on iRepertoire HTBI primers together with Arm-PCR of CDR3 regions. Via MiXCR, TCRdb re-called the multiplex PCR reads, giving one row per CDR3 protein. Among approximately 470,000 distinct CDR3 sequences listed, less than 25% were seen once. The chain uses TRBV6-1 and TRBJ2-5; no firm D call. This receptor was identified in a female donor with Graves disease. The specimen comprised peripheral blood mononuclear cells (PBMCs), sampled when the disease was refractory, from a patient treated with antithyroid drugs. Written as DNA, the CDR3 is TGTGCCAGCAAAGGATCTCAAGAGACCCAGTACTTC. This translates into CASKGSQETQYF.